Presented here are 24 T cell receptor beta chains from one specimen sequenced in a study of cytomegalovirus exposure and HLA in healthy donors. Repertoires were generated with immunoSEQ multiplex PCR, while TCRdb's copy carries only in-frame clones and drops some. The sample lists roughly 140,000 clones, around 88% occurring once. Sequenced sample: PBMCs. Receptor source: a young woman in good health and CMV-seropositive.

The rearrangement uses TRBV5-1 and TRBJ1-2; 8 bases align to TRBD1. The germline V gene has CDR1 SGHRS and CDR2 YFSETQ. The CDR3 totals 16 residues. The J segment lost 5 bases and the V segment lost 0 bases, leaving 9 bases of the junction unmatched. The CDR3 nucleotides are TGCGCCAGCAGCTTGGGAAGGGGACAGGCCCCATATGGCTACACCTTC. Its protein is CASSLGRGQAPYGYTF. Filled out from reference TRBV5-1 and TRBJ1-2, the complete variable domain reads KAGVTQTPRYLIKTRGQQVTLSCSPISGHRSVSWYQQTPGQGLQFLFEYFSETQRNKGNFPGRFSGRQFSNSRSEMNVSTLELGDSALYLCASSLGRGQAPYGYTFGSGTRLTVV.

The genes are TRBV18 and TRBJ2-1; TRBD2 aligns across 11 bases. This CDR3 region has 17 residues. CDR1 KGHSH and CDR2 LQKENI come from the germline V gene. J was trimmed by 5 bases and V by 1 base; bases with no gene match: 7. For the CDR3, the DNA is TGTGCCAGCTCACCACGGTCTAGCGGGGGGACCAACAATGAGCAGTTCTTC. Protein product: CASSPRSSGGTNNEQFF.

J is TRBJ2-5 and V is TRBV11-2; 7 nucleotides align to TRBD2. This CDR3 has 14 residues. V was clipped by 1 base and J by 7 bases; unmatched bases: 6. CDR1 is SGHAT, CDR2 FQNNGV, per germline. CDR3 residues: CASSLGEGGVTQYF. CDR3 coding DNA: TGTGCCAGCAGCTTAGGGGAGGGTGGAGTGACCCAGTACTTC.

This sequence joins TRBV5-4 and TRBJ2-2; TRBD1 might be the D (6 bases). CDR3 length: 16 residues. Trimming stripped 1 base from V and 3 bases from J, with 13 bases between. Germline CDR1 SGHNT, CDR2 YYREEE (reference sequence). CDR3 loop: CASSLRARGYTGELFF. As DNA, the CDR3 is TGTGCCAGCAGCTTGAGGGCCAGGGGATACACCGGGGAGCTGTTTTTT.

The chain has TRBV11-3 and TRBJ2-5; tentatively, D is TRBD2 (6 bases). V lost 1 base and J 3 bases, leaving 6 bases between the germline ends. CDR1 SGHNT and CDR2 YENEEA come from the germline V gene. This CDR3 is built from 13 residues. The CDR3 here is CASSLGGEETQYF. CDR3 sequence (DNA): TGTGCCAGCAGCTTAGGCGGGGAAGAGACCCAGTACTTC.

Regarding this clone: This sample includes further DNA sequences coding for the same CDR3. The genes are TRBV5-4 and TRBJ2-3; 11 nucleotides align to TRBD2. In germline, CDR1 is SGHNT, CDR2 YYREEE (reference sequence). The CDR3 loop spans 16 amino acids. J gave up 2 bases and V 3 bases, and 5 bases lay outside the gene matches. The CDR3 nucleotides are TGTGCCAGCAGCTCAGGACTAGCGGGCCTCACAGATACGCAGTATTTT. It encodes CASSSGLAGLTDTQYF.

V usage is TRBV7-8 and J usage is TRBJ1-2, with D perhaps TRBD1 (6 bases). V was shortened by 6 bases and J by 2 bases, with 16 bases between the two germline ends. The CDR3 consists of 15 residues. Germline CDR1 is SGHVS and CDR2 is FQNEAQ. CDR3 sequence (DNA): TGTGCCAGCAGGCCTACAGGGTCGGGGAACTATGGCTACACCTTC. It encodes CASRPTGSGNYGYTF.

The chain combines TRBV5-1 with TRBJ2-7; TRBD1 is a possible D gene (6 bases). The CDR3 is made up of 16 amino acids. Trimming took off 2 bases at V and 2 bases at J, with 17 bases between the two ends. The V gene's germline CDR1 is SGHRS and CDR2 YFSETQ. In nucleotides, the CDR3 is TGCGCCAGCAGCTTATGGGGGCAGGGCGACACCTACGAGCAGTACTTC. The encoded protein is CASSLWGQGDTYEQYF. The complete variable domain, with remaining parts taken from reference TRBV5-1 and TRBJ2-7, reads KAGVTQTPRYLIKTRGQQVTLSCSPISGHRSVSWYQQTPGQGLQFLFEYFSETQRNKGNFPGRFSGRQFSNSRSEMNVSTLELGDSALYLCASSLWGQGDTYEQYFGPGTRLTVT.

The gene calls are TRBV5-6 and TRBJ2-7; possibly TRBD1 for D (5 bases). Germline-derived CDR1 and CDR2 are SGHDT and YYEEEE. The CDR3 extends over 15 amino acids. V lost 6 bases and J 3 bases, leaving 19 bases between the germline ends. The CDR3 DNA reads TGTGCCAGCACTTTAACGATCGAGCAGGGCTACGAGCAGTACTTC. This sequence encodes CASTLTIEQGYEQYF. Looking up the rest from reference TRBV5-6 and TRBJ2-7 gives the full variable domain: DAGVTQSPTHLIKTRGQQVTLRCSPKSGHDTVSWYQQALGQGPQFIFQYYEEEERQRGNFPDRFSGHQFPNYSSELNVNALLLGDSALYLCASTLTIEQGYEQYFGPGTRLTVT.

J is TRBJ2-7 and V is TRBV28; D might be TRBD2 (5 bases). Germline V CDR1 and CDR2: MDHEN, SYDVKM. The CDR3 is 13 amino acids. V lost 3 bases and J 5 bases, leaving 11 bases between the germline ends. The CDR3 loop is CASSLTGIDEQYF. The CDR3 region has the DNA TGTGCCAGCAGTTTGACGGGAATCGACGAGCAGTACTTC.

V and J are TRBV19 and TRBJ2-7, with no clear D. CDR3 size: 14 residues. The V and J ends lost 0 bases and 3 bases respectively, with 9 bases between them. Germline CDR1 is LNHDA and CDR2 is SQIVND (reference sequence). The CDR3 DNA is TGTGCCAGTAGTATAGATCCCGGGTTCTACGAGCAGTACTTC. Translating it yields CASSIDPGFYEQYF.

The genes are TRBV15 and TRBJ2-2; possible D gene TRBD1, 5 bases. CDR3 length: 15 residues. V was pared by 1 base and J by 3 bases, with 9 bases between. CDR1 LNHNV and CDR2 YYDKDF come from the germline V gene (reference sequence). The CDR3 bases are TGTGCCACCAGCAGAGGGGGCCGGGACACCGGGGAGCTGTTTTTT. Translation: CATSRGGRDTGELFF.

The V call is TRBV28, the J call TRBJ1-2, with D unresolved. This CDR3 comprises 13 residues. Germline CDR1 MDHEN, CDR2 SYDVKM. V shed 8 bases and J shed 4 bases, with 14 bases lying between them. CDR3 in DNA: TGTGCCAGCCGCTTGGGGAGGGCCTATGGCTACACCTTC. Its protein is CASRLGRAYGYTF.

As for this clone: Other DNA sequences in this sample translate to the same CDR3. The V and J genes are TRBV5-1 and TRBJ2-1; 8 bases line up with TRBD2. In germline, CDR1 is SGHRS, CDR2 YFSETQ. The CDR3 extends over 14 amino acids. The ends lost 5 bases at V and 4 bases at J; junction bases unmatched: 5. CDR3 residues: CASRTSGRYNEQFF. The CDR3 DNA reads as TGCGCCAGCAGAACTAGCGGAAGATACAATGAGCAGTTCTTC.

The J gene is TRBJ2-3, the V gene TRBV7-9; D uncertain. V dropped 6 bases and J dropped 2 bases, with 15 bases sitting between them. Germline lookup yields CDR1 SEHNR and CDR2 FQNEAQ (reference sequence). The CDR3 runs to 15 residues. The CDR3 nucleotides read TGTGCCAGCAGTTCTCGACCGGGTCCCACAGATACGCAGTATTTT. It translates to CASSSRPGPTDTQYF.

This clone has just one count. This sequence joins TRBV14 and TRBJ1-1, with a weak D call TRBD1 (5 bases). Looked up from germline, CDR1 is SGHDN and CDR2 is FVKESK. The CDR3 runs 16 residues. The V end was cut by 2 bases, the J end by 7 bases, with 20 bases between. The CDR3 region has the DNA TGTGCCAGCAGCCAAATTGCGGGGCCGGGGAGAAGTGAAGCTTTCTTT. Amino acids: CASSQIAGPGRSEAFF.

The rearrangement links TRBV19 to TRBJ1-2; 9 bases are shared with TRBD1. The CDR3 has 15 residues. J gave up 3 bases and V 7 bases, and 9 bases lay outside the gene matches. The V gene's germline CDR1 is LNHDA and CDR2 SQIVND (reference sequence). CDR3 in DNA: TGTGCCAGTATCTCTGGACAGGGGTGGGACTATGGCTACACCTTC. Its protein product is CASISGQGWDYGYTF.

The V and J genes are TRBV4-2 and TRBJ1-1, with 8 bases fitting TRBD1. J was trimmed by 3 bases and V by 1 base; bases with no gene match: 7. CDR1 is LGHNA and CDR2 is YNFKEQ in the germline V gene. The CDR3 has 16 residues. DNA for the CDR3: TGTGCCAGCAGCCAAGTCTCTGCGACAGGGGACACTGAAGCTTTCTTT. Protein product: CASSQVSATGDTEAFF.

The chain links TRBV28 to TRBJ1-5, with D uncertain. CDR3 length: 14 residues. The germline CDR1 and CDR2 sequences are MDHEN and SYDVKM. The DNA for the CDR3 is TGTGCAGCGGAGGGAGTACAGTTGGGTCAGCCCCAGCATTTT. Translation gives CAAEGVQLGQPQHF.

The chain is built from TRBV27 and TRBJ2-5; 12 nucleotides align to TRBD2. Losses at the gene ends were 5 bases for V and 7 bases for J; bases not matched to a gene: 14. This CDR3 contains 17 residues. Germline V gives CDR1 MNHEY, CDR2 SMNVEV (reference sequence). CDR3 region: CASSLAQGLAGAGTQYF. CDR3 DNA sequence: TGTGCCAGCAGTCTCGCCCAGGGACTAGCGGGCGCAGGGACCCAGTACTTC.

This clone appeared once. The chain joins TRBV28 to TRBJ1-2; TRBD1 might be the D (5 bases). V lost 3 bases and J 5 bases, leaving 13 bases between the germline ends. The CDR3 has 14 residues. Looked up from germline, CDR1 is MDHEN and CDR2 is SYDVKM. The CDR3 loop is CASSLDGHPYGYTF. Here the CDR3 DNA reads TGTGCCAGCAGTTTGGATGGACACCCATATGGCTACACCTTC.

The rearrangement links TRBV27 to TRBJ1-5; D is possibly TRBD1 (5 bases). Germline V gene lookup returns CDR1 MNHEY and CDR2 SMNVEV (reference sequence). The CDR3 is made up of 15 amino acids. Trimming cost V 7 bases and J 0 bases, with 13 bases left between them. DNA for the CDR3: TGTGCCAGCACCCCGGGGGGAACTAGCAATCAGCCCCAGCATTTT. Translated, it gives CASTPGGTSNQPQHF.

The genes are TRBV10-3 and TRBJ2-2; TRBD1 aligns across 8 bases. The CDR3 totals 15 residues. V gave up 6 bases and J gave up 6 bases; unmatched junction bases: 9. Germline V CDR1 and CDR2: ENHRY, SYGVKD. The CDR3 bases are TGTGCCATCAGGGCAGGGGGACAGGTGTCCGGGGAGCTGTTTTTT. Its translation is CAIRAGGQVSGELFF.

The V call is TRBV2, the J call TRBJ2-7; D is unresolved. V lost 7 bases and J 0 bases, leaving 13 bases between the germline ends. Per the germline V gene, CDR1 is SNHLY and CDR2 is FYNNEI. The CDR3 totals 14 residues. The CDR3 DNA follows: TGTGCCAGCATCGATCACCCGAGCTCCTACGAGCAGTACTTC. The encoded protein is CASIDHPSSYEQYF.